Listed below are T cell receptor beta chains from one sample, sequenced in a study of cytomegalovirus exposure and HLA in healthy donors. The data were produced by immunoSEQ multiplex PCR, yet TCRdb's version contains in-frame clones alone and is incomplete. The sample contains more than 150,000 clones, 84% of which appear only once. Sequencing was performed on PBMCs. All receptors come from a girl aged 2 to 9 in good health and CMV-seropositive. Both conserved end residues are part of each CDR3. The D gene is left open where the match is weak. The size entry is marked missing in some rows and otherwise reads once, few, many or a size class.

TRBD2,TRBJ2-1,TRBV6-6,.,TGTGCCGGGAGGACTAGCGGGGGTGCCAACAATGAGCAGTTCTTC,CAGRTSGGANNEQFF
TRBD1,TRBJ2-2,TRBV9,.,TGTGCCAGCAGCCCGAGACAGGGGAGCACCGGGGAGCTGTTTTTT,CASSPRQGSTGELFF
.,TRBJ1-2,TRBV6-5,.,TGTGCCAGCAGTGGGAGCAGCGGCTACACCTTC,CASSGSSGYTF
TRBD2,TRBJ2-5,TRBV7-2,.,TGTGCCAGCAGCTACCAGCGGGAGGGCCGACGGGAGACCCAGTACTTC,CASSYQREGRRETQYF
TRBD2,TRBJ2-7,TRBV6-1,.,TGTGCCAGCAGTGTGACTAGCGGGATGGTCTACGAGCAGTACTTC,CASSVTSGMVYEQYF
.,TRBJ2-7,TRBV28,once,TGTGCCAGCAGCCCCTTGACACATTATACGAGAGAGCAGTACTTC,CASSPLTHYTREQYF
TRBD1,TRBJ1-4,TRBV7-9,.,TGTGCCAGCAGCTTAGGGGACAGGGGAGCTAATGAAAAACTGTTTTTT,CASSLGDRGANEKLFF
TRBD1,TRBJ2-7,TRBV10-1,.,TGCGCCAGCAGTGAACAGGGGGTCAGTCCCCGCGAGCAGTACTTC,CASSEQGVSPREQYF
.,TRBJ2-3,TRBV9,.,TGTGCCAGCAGCGGGTCTACAGGGCGCTGGGAGACAGATACGCAGTATTTT,CASSGSTGRWETDTQYF
TRBD2,TRBJ2-7,TRBV6-1,.,TGTGCCAGCAGTGAAAAGACTAGCGGGAGTTCCTACGAGCAGTACTTC,CASSEKTSGSSYEQYF
.,TRBJ1-6,TRBV6-5,.,TGTGCCAGCAGTTACTCTAGAACAGGTTATAATTCACCCCTCCACTTT,CASSYSRTGYNSPLHF
TRBD2,TRBJ2-3,TRBV7-2,.,TGTGCCAGCAGCCCGACTAGCGGAGGGGCGGATACGCAGTATTTT,CASSPTSGGADTQYF
.,TRBJ1-5,TRBV19,.,TGTGCCAGTAGTATTTGGGACAAAGCGGATCAGCCCCAGCATTTT,CASSIWDKADQPQHF
.,TRBJ1-2,TRBV2,.,TGTGCCAGCGTGTATCCGGGAAGGTGGGGCTACACCTTC,CASVYPGRWGYTF
.,TRBJ2-7,TRBV6-5,.,TGTGCCAGCAGTTACTCCAGCGGGCGCGGCCACGAGCAGTACTTC,CASSYSSGRGHEQYF
TRBD1,TRBJ2-7,TRBV2,few,TGTGCCAGCAGTCCCCAGGACAGGAAAGTAAACGAGCAGTACTTC,CASSPQDRKVNEQYF
TRBD1,TRBJ1-6,TRBV9,.,TGTGCCAGCAGCGTATCGACAGGGGGCGATCCCCTCCACTTT,CASSVSTGGDPLHF
.,TRBJ2-7,TRBV11-2,.,TGTGCCAGCAGCTTAGTTGGACTATCTCCCTACGAGCAGTACTTC,CASSLVGLSPYEQYF
.,TRBJ1-1,TRBV29-1,.,TGCAGCGTTAAAACGGACAGAGAAGAAGCTTTCTTT,CSVKTDREEAFF
TRBD1,TRBJ2-1,TRBV2,.,TGTGCCAGCAGTTATGATATGCCGGGACAGTACTCCTACAATGAGCAGTTCTTC,CASSYDMPGQYSYNEQFF
.,TRBJ2-7,TRBV6-1,few,TGTGCCAGCAGCGAGTTACCCTACGAGCAGTACTTC,CASSELPYEQYF
TRBD2,TRBJ2-7,TRBV19,.,TGTGCCAGTAGTCGGATTAGCGGGAGGACCTCCTACGAGCAGTACTTC,CASSRISGRTSYEQYF